This T cell receptor beta chain derives from a study of cytomegalovirus exposure and HLA in healthy donors. Overall study context: Earlier sequencing of approximately 200 million T cells yielded 100 million to 120 million unique TCR beta sequences.

The PCR was carried out with 60 Vbeta primers and 13 Jbeta primers. Method: immunoSEQ multiplex PCR; TCRdb's copy keeps in-frame clones and lacks some. The sample carries over 100,000 clones, 75% to 85% recorded once. The study, taken as a whole, reports: Most of the TCR beta V segments (in an earlier analysis) were productive either about 87% or about 30% of the time. After further analysis at a later stage, 16,951 TCR beta sequences were associated with HLA alleles at 0.05 false discovery rate. Analyzed later, association rates of TCRs varied across HLA loci, with DRB1 most and HLA-C fewest.

CDR1 KGHSH and CDR2 LQKENI come from the germline V gene. Losses at the gene ends were 10 bases for V and 0 bases for J; bases not matched to a gene: 13. The CDR3 contains 18 residues. Remarks on this clone: The antigen is unknown.

Sequencing used PBMCs. This chain links TRBV18 with TRBJ1-3; 12 nucleotides agree with TRBD1. The receptor was derived from a woman aged 45-59 years in good health and CMV-seropositive. Here the CDR3 reads CATTSGQGAPRSGNTIYF. CDR3 DNA: TGTGCCACCACTTCGGGACAGGGGGCCCCGCGCTCTGGAAACACCATATATTTT. Variable domain in full (rest from reference TRBV18 and TRBJ1-3): NAGVMQNPRHLVRRRGQEARLRCSPMKGHSHVYWYRQLPEEGLKFMVYLQKENIIDESGMPKERFSAEFPKEGPSILRIQQVVRGDSAAYFCATTSGQGAPRSGNTIYFGEGSWLTVV.